This T cell receptor beta chain appears in the sequencing data of a study of T cell responses to AZD1222 COVID-19 vaccine. Broader study findings: Possibly, clonal diversity was underestimated; donors were largely white British and included more females.

Concerning this clone itself: Its antigen is undetermined.

Trimming removed 1 base from V and 6 bases from J; junction bases left unmatched: 5. This CDR3 region has 15 residues. Germline V gives CDR1 KGHSH, CDR2 LQKENI. Some clones are missing from TCRdb's copy, which holds only in-frame ones; the method was immunoSEQ multiplex PCR. The sample consists of about 120,000 clones, 75% to 95% of them appearing once. The sequencing here drew on peripheral blood, taken 28 days after the second dose of the MenACWY control vaccine. The V call is TRBV18, the J call TRBJ1-5; the match to TRBD1 covers 8 bases. The source of this sequence is an adult who received the MenACWY meningococcal vaccine as a control. CDR3 DNA: TGTGCCAGCTCACCACAAGGACAGGGTGGTCAGCCCCAGCATTTT. Protein sequence: CASSPQGQGGQPQHF. The variable domain in full, completed from reference TRBV18 and TRBJ1-5, reads NAGVMQNPRHLVRRRGQEARLRCSPMKGHSHVYWYRQLPEEGLKFMVYLQKENIIDESGMPKERFSAEFPKEGPSILRIQQVVRGDSAAYFCASSPQGQGGQPQHFGDGTRLSIL.